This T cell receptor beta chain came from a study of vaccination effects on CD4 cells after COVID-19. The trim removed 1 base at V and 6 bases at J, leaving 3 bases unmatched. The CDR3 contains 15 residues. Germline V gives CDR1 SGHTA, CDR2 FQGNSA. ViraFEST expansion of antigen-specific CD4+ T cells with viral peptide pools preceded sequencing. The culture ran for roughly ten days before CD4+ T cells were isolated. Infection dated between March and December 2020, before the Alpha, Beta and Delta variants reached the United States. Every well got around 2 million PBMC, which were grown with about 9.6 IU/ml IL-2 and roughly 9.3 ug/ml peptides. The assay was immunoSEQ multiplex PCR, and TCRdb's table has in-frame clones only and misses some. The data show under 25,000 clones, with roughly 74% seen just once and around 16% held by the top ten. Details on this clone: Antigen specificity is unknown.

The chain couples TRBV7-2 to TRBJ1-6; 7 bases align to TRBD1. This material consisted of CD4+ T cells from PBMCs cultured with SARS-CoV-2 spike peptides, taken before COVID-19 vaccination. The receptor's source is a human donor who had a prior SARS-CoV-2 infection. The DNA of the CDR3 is TGTGCCAGCAGCTTAGAGGGGACAGCTAATTCACCCCTCCACTTT. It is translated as CASSLEGTANSPLHF.